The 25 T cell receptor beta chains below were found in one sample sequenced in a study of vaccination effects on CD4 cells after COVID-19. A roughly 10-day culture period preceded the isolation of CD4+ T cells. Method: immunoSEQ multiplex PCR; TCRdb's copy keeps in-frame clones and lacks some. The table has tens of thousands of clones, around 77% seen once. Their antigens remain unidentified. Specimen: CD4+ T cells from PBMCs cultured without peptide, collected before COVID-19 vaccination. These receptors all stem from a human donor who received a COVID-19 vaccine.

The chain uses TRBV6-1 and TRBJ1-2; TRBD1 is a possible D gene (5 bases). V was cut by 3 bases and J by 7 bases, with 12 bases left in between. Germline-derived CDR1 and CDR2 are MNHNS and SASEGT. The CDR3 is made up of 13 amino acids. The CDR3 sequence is CASSEAGKGGYTF. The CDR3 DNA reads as TGTGCCAGCAGTGAGGCAGGGAAGGGTGGCTACACCTTC.

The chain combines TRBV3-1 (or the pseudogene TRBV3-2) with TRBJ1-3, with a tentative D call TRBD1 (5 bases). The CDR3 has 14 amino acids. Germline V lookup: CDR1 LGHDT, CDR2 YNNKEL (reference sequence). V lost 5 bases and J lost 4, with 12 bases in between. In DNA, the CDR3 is TGTGCCAGCAGCAACCGGGACTCAGGAAACACCATATATTTT. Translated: CASSNRDSGNTIYF.

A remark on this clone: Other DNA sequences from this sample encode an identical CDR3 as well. DNA of the CDR3: TGTGCCAGCTCACCGTCGGGGTTCTCCTACAATGAGCAGTTCTTC. It translates to CASSPSGFSYNEQFF. The rearrangement joins TRBV18 to TRBJ2-1; TRBD2 might be the D (5 bases). The CDR3 is 15 residues long. Germline CDR1 and CDR2: KGHSH and LQKENI. V lost 3 bases to trimming and J lost 0 bases, with 9 bases between them.

The CDR3 is CASSLRTTSTDTQYF. The CDR3 nucleotides read TGTGCCAGCAGCCTCAGGACGACTAGCACAGATACGCAGTATTTT. The chain recombines TRBV5-4 with TRBJ2-3; D unresolved. The CDR3 totals 15 residues. Between the trimmed V and J ends, which lost 4 bases and 0 bases, there was a span of 12 bases. In germline, CDR1 is SGHNT, CDR2 YYREEE (reference sequence). Looking up the rest from reference TRBV5-4 and TRBJ2-3 gives the full variable domain: ETGVTQSPTHLIKTRGQQVTLRCSSQSGHNTVSWYQQALGQGPQFIFQYYREEENGRGNFPPRFSGLQFPNYSSELNVNALELDDSALYLCASSLRTTSTDTQYFGPGTRLTVL.

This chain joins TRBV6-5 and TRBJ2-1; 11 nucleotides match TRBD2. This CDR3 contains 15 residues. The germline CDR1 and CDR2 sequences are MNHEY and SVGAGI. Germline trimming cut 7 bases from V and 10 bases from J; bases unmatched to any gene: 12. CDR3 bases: TGTGCCAGCAAACCACTAGCGGGGGATACAATGGAGCAGTTCTTC. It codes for CASKPLAGDTMEQFF.

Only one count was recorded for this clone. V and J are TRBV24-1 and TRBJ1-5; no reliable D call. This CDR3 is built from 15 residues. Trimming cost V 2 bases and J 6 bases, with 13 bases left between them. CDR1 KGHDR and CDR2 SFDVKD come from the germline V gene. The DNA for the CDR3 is TGTGCCACCAGTGATTCGAGGAAGGCCCTTCAGCCCCAGCATTTT. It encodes CATSDSRKALQPQHF.

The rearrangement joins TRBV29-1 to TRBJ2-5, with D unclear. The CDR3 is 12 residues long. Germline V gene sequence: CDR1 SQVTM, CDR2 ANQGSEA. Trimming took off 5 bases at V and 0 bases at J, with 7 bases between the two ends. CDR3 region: CSVRAYQETQYF. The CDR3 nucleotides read TGCAGCGTTAGGGCCTACCAAGAGACCCAGTACTTC.

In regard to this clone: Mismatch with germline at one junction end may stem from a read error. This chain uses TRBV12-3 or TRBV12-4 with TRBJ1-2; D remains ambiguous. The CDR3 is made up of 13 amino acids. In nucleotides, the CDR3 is TGTGCCAGCAGTTTAAGACTGGGGTCTTTCTATGTCTTC. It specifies CASSLRLGSFYVF.

The CDR3, as DNA: TGTGCCAGCAGTTACTCCCGGACACAATACAATGAGCAGTTCTTC. Translating it yields CASSYSRTQYNEQFF. The V call is TRBV6-5, the J call TRBJ2-1, with D maybe TRBD1 (5 bases). The CDR3 has 15 amino acids. V was pared by 0 bases and J by 4 bases, with 10 bases between. CDR1 is MNHEY, CDR2 SVGAGI, per germline.

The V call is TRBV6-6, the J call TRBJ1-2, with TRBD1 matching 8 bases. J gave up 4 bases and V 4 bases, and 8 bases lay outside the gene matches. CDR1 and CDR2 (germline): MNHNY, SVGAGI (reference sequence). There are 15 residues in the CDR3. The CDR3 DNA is TGTGCCAGCAGTTTACAGGGGGGAGTCGGCTATGGCTACACCTTC. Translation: CASSLQGGVGYGYTF.

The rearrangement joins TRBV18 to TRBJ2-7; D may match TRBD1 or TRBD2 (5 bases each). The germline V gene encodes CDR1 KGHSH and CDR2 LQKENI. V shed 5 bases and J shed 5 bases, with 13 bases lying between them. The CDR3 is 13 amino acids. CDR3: CASSEGMANEQYV. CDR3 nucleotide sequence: TGTGCCAGCTCAGAGGGGATGGCGAACGAGCAGTACGTC.

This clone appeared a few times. The CDR3: CASRGTGGIGQFF. The CDR3 region has the DNA TGTGCCAGCAGGGGGACAGGGGGCATCGGGCAGTTCTTC. This chain uses TRBV2 with TRBJ2-1, with 12 nucleotides matching TRBD1. The CDR3 sequence is 13 residues long. The V segment lost 6 bases and the J segment 12 bases; nucleotides outside the gene matches: 6. Germline assignment: CDR1 SNHLY and CDR2 FYNNEI.

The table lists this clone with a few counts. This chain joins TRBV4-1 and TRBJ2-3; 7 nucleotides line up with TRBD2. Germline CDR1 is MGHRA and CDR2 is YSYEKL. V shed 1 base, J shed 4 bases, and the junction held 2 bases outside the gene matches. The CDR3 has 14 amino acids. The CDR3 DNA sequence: TGCGCCAGCAGCCAAGGACTAGCCTCAGATACGCAGTATTTT. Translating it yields CASSQGLASDTQYF.

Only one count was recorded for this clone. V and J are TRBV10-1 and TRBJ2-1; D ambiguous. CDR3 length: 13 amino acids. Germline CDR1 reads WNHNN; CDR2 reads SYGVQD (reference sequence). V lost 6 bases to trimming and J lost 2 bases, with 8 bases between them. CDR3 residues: CASSLFPYNEQFF. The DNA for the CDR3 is TGCGCCAGCAGCCTCTTCCCCTACAATGAGCAGTTCTTC.

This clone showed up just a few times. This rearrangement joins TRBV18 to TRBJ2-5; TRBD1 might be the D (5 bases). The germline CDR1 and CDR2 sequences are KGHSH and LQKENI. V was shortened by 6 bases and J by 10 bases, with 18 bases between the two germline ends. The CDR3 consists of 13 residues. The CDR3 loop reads CASSLLGASDQYF. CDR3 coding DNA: TGTGCCAGCTCTCTCCTTGGGGCCAGTGACCAGTACTTC. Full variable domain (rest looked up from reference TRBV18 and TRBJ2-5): NAGVMQNPRHLVRRRGQEARLRCSPMKGHSHVYWYRQLPEEGLKFMVYLQKENIIDESGMPKERFSAEFPKEGPSILRIQQVVRGDSAAYFCASSLLGASDQYFGPGTRLLVL.

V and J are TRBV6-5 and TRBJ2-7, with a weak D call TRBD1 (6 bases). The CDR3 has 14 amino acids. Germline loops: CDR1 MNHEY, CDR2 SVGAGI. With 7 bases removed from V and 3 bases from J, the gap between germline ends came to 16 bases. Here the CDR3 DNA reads TGTGCCAGCACTAGAACAGGGCTCGACTACGAGCAGTACGTC. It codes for CASTRTGLDYEQYV.

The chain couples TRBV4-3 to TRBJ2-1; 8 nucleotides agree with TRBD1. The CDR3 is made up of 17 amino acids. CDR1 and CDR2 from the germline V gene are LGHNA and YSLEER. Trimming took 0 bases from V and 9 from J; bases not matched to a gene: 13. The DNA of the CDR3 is TGCGCCAGCAGCCAAGATATAAGGACAGGGTATTCGGGTGAGCAGTTCTTC. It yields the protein CASSQDIRTGYSGEQFF.

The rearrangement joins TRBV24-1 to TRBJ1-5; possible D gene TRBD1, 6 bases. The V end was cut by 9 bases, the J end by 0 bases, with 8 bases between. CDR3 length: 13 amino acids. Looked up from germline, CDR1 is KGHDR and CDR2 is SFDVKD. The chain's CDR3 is CATQDSSNQPQHF. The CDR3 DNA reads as TGTGCCACCCAGGACAGTAGCAATCAGCCCCAGCATTTT.

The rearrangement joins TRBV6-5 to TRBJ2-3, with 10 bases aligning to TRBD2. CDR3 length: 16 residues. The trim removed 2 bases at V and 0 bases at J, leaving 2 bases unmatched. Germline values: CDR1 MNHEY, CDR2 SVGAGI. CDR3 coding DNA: TGTGCCAGCAGTTACGGGACTAGCGTTAGCACAGATACGCAGTATTTT. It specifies CASSYGTSVSTDTQYF.

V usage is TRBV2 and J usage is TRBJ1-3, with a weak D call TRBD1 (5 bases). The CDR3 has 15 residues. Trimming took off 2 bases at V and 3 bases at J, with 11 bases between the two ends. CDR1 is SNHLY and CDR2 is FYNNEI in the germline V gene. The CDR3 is CASSEWGVGGNTIYF. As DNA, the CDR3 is TGTGCCAGCAGTGAATGGGGGGTCGGTGGAAACACCATATATTTT.

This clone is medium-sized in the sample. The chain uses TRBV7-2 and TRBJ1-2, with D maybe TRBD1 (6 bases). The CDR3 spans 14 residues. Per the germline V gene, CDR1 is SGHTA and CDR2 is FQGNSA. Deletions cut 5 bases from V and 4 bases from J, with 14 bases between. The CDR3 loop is CASSHRDTSYGYTF. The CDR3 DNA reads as TGTGCCAGCAGCCACCGGGACACCTCCTATGGCTACACCTTC.

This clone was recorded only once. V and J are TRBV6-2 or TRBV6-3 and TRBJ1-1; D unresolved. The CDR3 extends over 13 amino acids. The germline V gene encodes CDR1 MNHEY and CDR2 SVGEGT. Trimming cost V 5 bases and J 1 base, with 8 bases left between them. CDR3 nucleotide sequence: TGTGCCAGCAGTCGTCGAACGAACACTGAAGCTTTCTTT. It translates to CASSRRTNTEAFF.

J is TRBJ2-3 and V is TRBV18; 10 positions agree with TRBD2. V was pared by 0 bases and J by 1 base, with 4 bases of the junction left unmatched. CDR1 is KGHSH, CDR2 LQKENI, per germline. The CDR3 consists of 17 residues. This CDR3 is CASSPPGLATGTDTQYF. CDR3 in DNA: TGTGCCAGCTCACCACCGGGACTAGCGACCGGCACAGATACGCAGTATTTT.

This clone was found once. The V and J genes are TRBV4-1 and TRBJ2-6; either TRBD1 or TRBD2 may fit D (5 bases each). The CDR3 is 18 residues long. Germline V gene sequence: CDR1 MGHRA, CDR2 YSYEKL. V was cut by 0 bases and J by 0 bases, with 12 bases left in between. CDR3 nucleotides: TGCGCCAGCAGCCAAGATCCGGGACGTATCTCTGGGGCCAACGTCCTGACTTTC. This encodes CASSQDPGRISGANVLTF.

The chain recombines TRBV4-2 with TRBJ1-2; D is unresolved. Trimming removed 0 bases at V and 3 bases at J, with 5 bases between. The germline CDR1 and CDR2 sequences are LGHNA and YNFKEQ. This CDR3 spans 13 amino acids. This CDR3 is CASSQEFDYGYTF. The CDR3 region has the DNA TGTGCCAGCAGCCAAGAGTTCGACTATGGCTACACCTTC.